The entry below describes one T cell receptor (beta chain). The antigen is undetermined. Data came from immunoSEQ multiplex PCR; TCRdb stores just in-frame clones and leaves some out. The sample holds about 30,000 clones, about 90% seen once. This entry is derived from a study of regulatory and conventional T cells in RAG deficiency. The study, taken as a whole, reports: Compared with controls, unique Treg TCR beta sequences dropped around 100-fold in Omenn syndrome and CID/AS. These Omenn syndrome Treg sorts may hold peripherally activated cells instead. In Omenn syndrome, Treg and Tconv repertoires overlapped >80%.

The sorted regulatory T cells were CD4+, CD25-high and CD127-low, with genomic DNA sequenced. The V gene lost 1 base and the J gene lost 8 bases, with 9 bases spanning the gap. There are 13 residues in the CDR3. The germline V gene has CDR1 SGHNT and CDR2 YENEEA. These data were also filed under a second study, of regulatory T cells. This second study says: The primer mix had 52 TRBV and 13 TRBJ primers.

The V call is TRBV11-3, the J call TRBJ2-1, with unresolved D. The sequenced sample was Tregs sorted from blood. This sequence was found in a human donor in good health. The chain's CDR3 is CASSLAHPDEQFF. The CDR3 nucleotides read TGTGCCAGCAGCTTAGCACACCCGGATGAGCAGTTCTTC.